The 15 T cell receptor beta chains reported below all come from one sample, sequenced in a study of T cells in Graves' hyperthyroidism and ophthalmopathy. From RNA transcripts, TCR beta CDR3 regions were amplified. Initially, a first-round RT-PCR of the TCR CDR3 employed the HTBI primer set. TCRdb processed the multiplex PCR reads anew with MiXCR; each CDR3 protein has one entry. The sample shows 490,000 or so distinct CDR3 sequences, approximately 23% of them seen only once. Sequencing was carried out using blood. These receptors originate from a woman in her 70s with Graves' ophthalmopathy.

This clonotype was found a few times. This CDR3 is CSASGTGFSEQYF. The CDR3 DNA reads as TGCAGTGCGTCAGGGACAGGGTTTTCCGAGCAGTACTTC. The genes are TRBV20-1 and TRBJ2-7; 9 bases line up with TRBD1. The CDR3 consists of 13 residues. V was clipped by 6 bases and J by 6 bases; unmatched bases: 9. Per germline, CDR1 DFQATT and CDR2 SNEGSKA (reference sequence).

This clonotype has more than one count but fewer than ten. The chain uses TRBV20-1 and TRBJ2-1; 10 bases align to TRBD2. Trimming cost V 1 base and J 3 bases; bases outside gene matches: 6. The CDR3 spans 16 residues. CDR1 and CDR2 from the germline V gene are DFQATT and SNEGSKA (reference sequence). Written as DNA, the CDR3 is TGCAGTGCTAGAGGTATTAGCGGGAGGTACTACAATGAGCAGTTCTTC. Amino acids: CSARGISGRYYNEQFF.

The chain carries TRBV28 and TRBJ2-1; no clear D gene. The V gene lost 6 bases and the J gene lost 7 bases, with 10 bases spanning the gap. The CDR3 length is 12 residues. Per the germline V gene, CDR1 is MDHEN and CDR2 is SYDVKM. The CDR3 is CASSSVANEQFF. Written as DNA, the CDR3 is TGTGCCAGCAGCTCTGTGGCGAATGAGCAGTTCTTC.

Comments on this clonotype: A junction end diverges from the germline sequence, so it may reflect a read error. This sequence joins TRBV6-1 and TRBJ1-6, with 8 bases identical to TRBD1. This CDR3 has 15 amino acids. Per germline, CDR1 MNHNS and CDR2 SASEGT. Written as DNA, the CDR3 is TGTGCCGGCAGGTGGACAGGGACGAATAATTCACCCCTCCACTTT. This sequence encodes CAGRWTGTNNSPLHF.

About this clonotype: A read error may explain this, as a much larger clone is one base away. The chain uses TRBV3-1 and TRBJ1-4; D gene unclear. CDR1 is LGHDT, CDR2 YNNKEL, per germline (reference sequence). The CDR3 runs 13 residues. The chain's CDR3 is CVSSQPPNEKLFF. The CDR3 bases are TGTGTCAGCAGCCAACCCCCTAATGAAAAACTGTTTTTT.

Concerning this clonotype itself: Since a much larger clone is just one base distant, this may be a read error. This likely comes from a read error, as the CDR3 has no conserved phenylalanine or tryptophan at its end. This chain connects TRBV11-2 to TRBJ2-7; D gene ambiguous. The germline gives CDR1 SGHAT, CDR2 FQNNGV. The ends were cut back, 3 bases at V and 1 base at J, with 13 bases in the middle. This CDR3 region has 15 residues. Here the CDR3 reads CASSLGWDFSYEQYL. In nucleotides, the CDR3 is TGTGCCAGCAGCTTGGGGTGGGATTTTTCCTACGAGCAGTACCTC.

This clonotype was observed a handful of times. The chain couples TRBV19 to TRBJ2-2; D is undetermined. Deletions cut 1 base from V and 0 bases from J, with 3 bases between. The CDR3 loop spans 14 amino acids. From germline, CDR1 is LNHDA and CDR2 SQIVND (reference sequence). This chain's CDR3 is CASSIGTNTGELFF. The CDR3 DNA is TGTGCCAGTAGTATAGGGACGAACACCGGGGAGCTGTTTTTT.

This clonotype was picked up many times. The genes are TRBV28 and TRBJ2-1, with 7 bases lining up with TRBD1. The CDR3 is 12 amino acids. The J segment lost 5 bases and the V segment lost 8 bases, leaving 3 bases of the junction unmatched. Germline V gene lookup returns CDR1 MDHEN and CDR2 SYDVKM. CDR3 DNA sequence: TGTGCCAGCGGGACAGTAAACAATGAGCAGTTCTTC. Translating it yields CASGTVNNEQFF.

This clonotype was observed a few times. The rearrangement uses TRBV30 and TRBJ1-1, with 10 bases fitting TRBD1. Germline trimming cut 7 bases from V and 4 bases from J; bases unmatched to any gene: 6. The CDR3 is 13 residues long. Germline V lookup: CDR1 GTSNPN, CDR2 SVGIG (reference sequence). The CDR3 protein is CALTRDRGTEAFF. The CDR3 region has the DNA TGTGCCTTGACCCGGGACAGGGGCACTGAAGCTTTCTTT.

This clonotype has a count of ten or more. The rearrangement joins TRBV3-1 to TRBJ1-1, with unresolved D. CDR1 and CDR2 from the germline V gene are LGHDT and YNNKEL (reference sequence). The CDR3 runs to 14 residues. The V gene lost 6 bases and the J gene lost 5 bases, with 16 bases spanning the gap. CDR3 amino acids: CASRGVGELTEAFF. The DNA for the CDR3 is TGTGCCAGCAGGGGAGTCGGGGAGCTAACTGAAGCTTTCTTT.

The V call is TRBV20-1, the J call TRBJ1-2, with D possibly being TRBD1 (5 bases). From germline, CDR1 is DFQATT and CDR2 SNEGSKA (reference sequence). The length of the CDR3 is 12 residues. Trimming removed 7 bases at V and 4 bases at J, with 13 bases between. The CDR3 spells CSVSRQGYGYTF. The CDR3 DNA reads TGCAGTGTATCACGCCAGGGCTATGGCTACACCTTC.

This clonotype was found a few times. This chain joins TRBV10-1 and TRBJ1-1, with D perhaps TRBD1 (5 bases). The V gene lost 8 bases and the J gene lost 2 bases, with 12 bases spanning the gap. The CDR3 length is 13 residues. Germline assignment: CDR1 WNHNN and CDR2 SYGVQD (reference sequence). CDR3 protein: CASRDGPNTEAFF. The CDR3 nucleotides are TGCGCCAGCCGGGACGGCCCAAACACTGAAGCTTTCTTT.

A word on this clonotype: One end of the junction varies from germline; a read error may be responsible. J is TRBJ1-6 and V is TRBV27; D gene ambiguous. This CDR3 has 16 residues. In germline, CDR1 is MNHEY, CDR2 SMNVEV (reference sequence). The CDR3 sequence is CGSSLSGLRINSPLHF. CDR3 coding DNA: TGTGGCAGCAGTTTATCGGGTTTACGAATTAATTCACCCCTCCACTTT.

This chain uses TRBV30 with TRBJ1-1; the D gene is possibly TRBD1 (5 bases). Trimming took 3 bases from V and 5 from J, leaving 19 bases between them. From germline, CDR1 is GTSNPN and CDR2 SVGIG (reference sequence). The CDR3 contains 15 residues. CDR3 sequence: CAWSPGRGYGTEAFF. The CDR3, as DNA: TGTGCCTGGAGCCCCGGGCGGGGCTATGGAACTGAAGCTTTCTTT.

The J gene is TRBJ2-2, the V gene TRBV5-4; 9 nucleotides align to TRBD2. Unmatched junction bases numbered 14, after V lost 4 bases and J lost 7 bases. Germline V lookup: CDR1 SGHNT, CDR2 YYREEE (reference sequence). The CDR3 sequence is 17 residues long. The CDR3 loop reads CASSKGGGRAGSGELFF. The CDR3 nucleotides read TGTGCCAGCAGCAAAGGTGGCGGGAGGGCCGGTAGCGGGGAGCTGTTTTTT.